This T cell receptor (beta chain) was sequenced for a study of human T cells and chemical hapten exposure. MiXCR, applied by TCRdb to the RACE reads, yields one record per CDR3 protein. The data hold around 180,000 distinct CDR3 sequences, with around 30% observed a single time. This clonotype was counted a few times. No antigen is known for it. CDR3 length: 15 residues. Trimming took 6 bases from V and 0 from J; bases not matched to a gene: 5. CDR1 is SNHLY, CDR2 FYNNEI, per germline. Regarding time point: pre-sensitization, week 0. Treatment indicated: therapeutic diphenylcyclopropenone sensitization with weekly scalp DPC. Study-level findings and limits: After DPC sensitization, TCRs above 1 in 1000 frequency showed no change. PT1 expanded TCR counts and patch test score were linked, and their correlation was positive.

The clonotype originates from a young woman with alopecia areata. Some clones in this sample may be carry-over from other donors' samples. This specimen consisted of whole blood, obtained in connection with sensitization to the hapten diphenylcyclopropenone (DPC). J is TRBJ2-1 and V is TRBV2, with 7 bases aligning to TRBD1. The CDR3 sequence is CASREDRSSYNEQFF. The CDR3 nucleotides are TGTGCCAGCAGGGAGGACAGGAGCTCCTACAATGAGCAGTTCTTC.